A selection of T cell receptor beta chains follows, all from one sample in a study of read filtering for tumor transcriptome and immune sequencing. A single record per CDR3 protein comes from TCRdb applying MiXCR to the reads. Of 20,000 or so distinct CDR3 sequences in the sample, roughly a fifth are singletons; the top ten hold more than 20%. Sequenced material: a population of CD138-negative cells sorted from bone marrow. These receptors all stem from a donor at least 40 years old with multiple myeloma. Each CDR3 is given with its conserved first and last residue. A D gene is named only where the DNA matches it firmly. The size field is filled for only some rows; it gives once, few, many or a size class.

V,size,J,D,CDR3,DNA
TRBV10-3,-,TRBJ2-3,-,CAISESVGDTQYF,TGTGCCATCAGTGAGTCCGTTGGGGATACGCAGTATTTT
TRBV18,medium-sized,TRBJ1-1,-,CASSPPSRGSNTEAFF,TGTGCCAGCTCACCACCGAGTCGAGGGTCCAACACTGAAGCTTTCTTT
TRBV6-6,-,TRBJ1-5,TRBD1,CASRLTTGGNQPQHF,TGTGCCAGCAGGCTGACGACAGGGGGAAATCAGCCCCAGCATTTT
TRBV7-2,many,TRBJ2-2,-,CASSPRWQMNTGELFF,TGTGCCAGCAGCCCACGGTGGCAGATGAACACCGGGGAGCTGTTTTTT
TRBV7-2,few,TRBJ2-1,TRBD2,CASSLFRLAGGNEQFF,TGTGCCAGCAGCTTATTTAGACTAGCGGGAGGCAATGAGCAGTTCTTC
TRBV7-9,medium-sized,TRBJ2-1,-,CASSFLERKNNEQFF,TGTGCCAGCAGCTTTTTGGAGCGGAAGAACAATGAGCAGTTCTTC
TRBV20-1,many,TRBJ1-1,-,CSARDEGGTEAFF,TGCAGTGCTAGAGATGAGGGAGGCACTGAAGCTTTCTTT
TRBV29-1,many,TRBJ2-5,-,CSKTTTLGETQYF,TGTTCTAAGACTACGACCCTAGGAGAGACCCAGTACTTC
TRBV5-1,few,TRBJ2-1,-,CASSPGLLSEQFF,TGCGCCAGCAGCCCGGGACTCCTCAGTGAGCAGTTCTTC
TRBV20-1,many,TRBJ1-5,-,CSAIRGGRSGQPQHF,TGCAGTGCGATCAGGGGAGGTAGATCAGGTCAGCCCCAGCATTTT
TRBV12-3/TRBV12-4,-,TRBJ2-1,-,CASSLGYLPDNGQFF,TGTGCCAGCAGTTTAGGGTATCTACCCGACAATGGGCAGTTCTTC
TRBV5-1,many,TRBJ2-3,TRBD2,CASRHEGTSGYDTQYF,TGCGCCAGCAGACACGAGGGCACTAGCGGGTACGATACGCAGTATTTT
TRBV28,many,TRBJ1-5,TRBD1,CASSFRGGAQPQHF,TGTGCCAGCAGTTTCAGAGGGGGCGCTCAGCCCCAGCATTTT
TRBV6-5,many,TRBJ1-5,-,CASSYRLNQPQHF,TGTGCCAGCAGTTACAGGCTAAATCAGCCCCAGCATTTT
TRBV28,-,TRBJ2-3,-,CASSSCRADTQYF,TGTGCCAGCAGTTCCTGCAGGGCAGATACGCAGTATTTT
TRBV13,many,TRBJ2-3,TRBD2,CASSLALAGLRGLDTQYF,TGTGCCAGCAGCTTAGCTCTAGCGGGCCTAAGGGGCCTAGATACGCAGTATTTT
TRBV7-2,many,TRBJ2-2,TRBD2,CASSSAGAYTGELFF,TGTGCCAGCAGCTCAGCGGGAGCGTACACCGGGGAGCTGTTTTTT
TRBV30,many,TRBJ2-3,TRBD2,CAWSVPPSGGEASTDTQYF,TGTGCCTGGAGTGTACCGCCTAGCGGGGGAGAGGCTAGCACAGATACGCAGTATTTT
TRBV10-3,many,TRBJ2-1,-,CAIVPDRYNEQFF,TGTGCCATCGTGCCTGATCGCTACAATGAGCAGTTCTTC
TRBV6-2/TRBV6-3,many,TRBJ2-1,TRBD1,CASRVTGTGAYNEQFF,TGTGCCAGCAGAGTAACCGGGACAGGGGCCTACAATGAGCAGTTCTTC
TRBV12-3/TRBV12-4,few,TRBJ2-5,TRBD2,CASRAGTSGETQYF,TGTGCCAGCAGGGCCGGGACTAGCGGTGAGACCCAGTACTTC
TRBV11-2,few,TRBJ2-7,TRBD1,CACSLGQATEQYF,TGTGCCTGCAGCTTAGGACAGGCGACCGAGCAGTACTTC
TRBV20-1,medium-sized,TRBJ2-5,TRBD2,CSARTTSGRAVETQYF,TGCAGTGCTAGAACGACTAGCGGGAGGGCCGTGGAGACCCAGTACTTC
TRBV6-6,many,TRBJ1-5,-,CASSRPGTTNQPQHF,TGTGCCAGCAGCCGACCCGGGACAACGAATCAGCCCCAGCATTTT
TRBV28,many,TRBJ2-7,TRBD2,CASSLNWAGVSYEQYF,TGTGCCAGCAGTTTGAATTGGGCGGGAGTTTCCTACGAGCAGTACTTC
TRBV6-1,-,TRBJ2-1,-,CASRNYSSYNEQFF,TGTGCCAGCAGAAATTACAGCTCCTACAATGAGCAGTTCTTC
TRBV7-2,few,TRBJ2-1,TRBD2,CASSLGGTSGRPEQFF,TGTGCCAGCAGCTTAGGGGGGACTAGCGGGAGGCCTGAGCAGTTCTTC
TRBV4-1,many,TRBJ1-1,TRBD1,CASSQPGQGFTEAFF,TGCGCCAGCAGCCAACCGGGACAGGGGTTTACTGAAGCTTTCTTT
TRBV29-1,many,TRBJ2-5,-,CSHRDGGRTQYF,TGCAGCCACCGGGACGGGGGCCGGACCCAGTACTTC
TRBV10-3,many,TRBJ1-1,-,CAMRQRDNTEAFF,TGTGCCATGCGACAGAGAGATAACACTGAAGCTTTCTTT
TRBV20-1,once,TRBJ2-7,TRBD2,CSAPGTSGGPNEQYF,TGCAGTGCTCCCGGGACTAGCGGAGGTCCTAACGAGCAGTACTTC
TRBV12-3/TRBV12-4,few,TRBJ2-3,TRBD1,CASSLTGKSDTQYF,TGTGCCAGCAGTCTGACAGGGAAGAGTGATACGCAGTATTTT
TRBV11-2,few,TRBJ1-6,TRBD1,CASSPDRRTPLHF,TGTGCCAGCAGCCCGGACAGGAGGACACCCCTCCACTTT